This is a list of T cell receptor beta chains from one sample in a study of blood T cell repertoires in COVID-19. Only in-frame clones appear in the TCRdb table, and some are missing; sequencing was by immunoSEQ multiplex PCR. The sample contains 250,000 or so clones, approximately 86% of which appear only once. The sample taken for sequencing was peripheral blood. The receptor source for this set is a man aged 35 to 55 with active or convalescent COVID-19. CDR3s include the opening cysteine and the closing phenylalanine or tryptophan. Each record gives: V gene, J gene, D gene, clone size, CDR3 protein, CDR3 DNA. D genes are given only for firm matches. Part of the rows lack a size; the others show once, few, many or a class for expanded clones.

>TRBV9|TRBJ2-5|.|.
CASSVGNANQETQYF
TGTGCCAGCAGCGTAGGAAACGCTAACCAAGAGACCCAGTACTTC
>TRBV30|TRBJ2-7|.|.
CAWSGAVEQYF
TGTGCCTGGAGTGGAGCGGTGGAGCAGTACTTC
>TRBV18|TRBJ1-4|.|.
CASSPLVQFPATNEKLFF
TGTGCCAGCTCACCACTTGTCCAGTTTCCAGCAACTAATGAAAAACTGTTTTTT
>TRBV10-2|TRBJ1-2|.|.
CASSESWGLGNYGYTF
TGCGCCAGCAGTGAGTCATGGGGCCTGGGGAACTATGGCTACACCTTC
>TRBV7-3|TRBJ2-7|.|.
CASSEGGGVIYEQYF
TGTGCCAGCAGCGAGGGAGGCGGCGTCATCTACGAGCAGTACTTC
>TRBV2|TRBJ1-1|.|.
CASSDMYWRGNTEAFF
TGTGCCAGCAGTGATATGTACTGGAGGGGGAACACTGAAGCTTTCTTT
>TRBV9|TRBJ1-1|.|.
CASSVVMGATEAFF
TGTGCCAGCAGCGTAGTAATGGGCGCCACTGAAGCTTTCTTT
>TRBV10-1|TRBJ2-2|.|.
CASSEQANTGELFF
TGCGCCAGCTCGGAACAGGCCAACACCGGGGAGCTGTTTTTT
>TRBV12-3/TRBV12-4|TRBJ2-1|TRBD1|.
CASSGTGGNEQFF
TGTGCCAGCAGTGGGACAGGGGGCAATGAGCAGTTCTTC
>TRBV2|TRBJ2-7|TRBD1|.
CASSEVRTGRIEQYF
TGTGCCAGCAGTGAAGTCCGGACAGGTCGCATAGAGCAGTACTTC
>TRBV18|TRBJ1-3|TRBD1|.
CASSPLSLGTGYGNTIYF
TGTGCCAGCTCACCATTATCGCTCGGGACAGGGTATGGAAACACCATATATTTT
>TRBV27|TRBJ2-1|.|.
CASSLRGPSSYNEQFF
TGTGCCAGCAGTTTACGCGGGCCGAGCTCCTACAATGAGCAGTTCTTC
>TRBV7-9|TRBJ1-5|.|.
CASSLPDQPQHF
TGTGCCAGCAGCTTACCAGATCAGCCCCAGCATTTT
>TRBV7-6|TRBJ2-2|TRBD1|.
CASSSTGANTGELFF
TGTGCCAGCAGCTCGACAGGGGCGAACACCGGGGAGCTGTTTTTT
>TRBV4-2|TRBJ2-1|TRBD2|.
CASSQDPSGRTNNEQFF
TGTGCCAGCAGCCAAGACCCTAGCGGGAGGACGAACAATGAGCAGTTCTTC
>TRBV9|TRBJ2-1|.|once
CASSAGGKNEQFF
TGTGCCAGCAGCGCGGGGGGCAAGAATGAGCAGTTCTTC
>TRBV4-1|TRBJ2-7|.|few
CASSNVQGYEQYF
TGCGCCAGCAGCAACGTACAGGGCTACGAGCAGTACTTC
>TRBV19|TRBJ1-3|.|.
CASRSRQAGGNTIYF
TGTGCCAGTAGAAGCCGGCAAGCGGGTGGAAACACCATATATTTT
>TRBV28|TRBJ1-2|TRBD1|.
CASSLRDRENGYTF
TGTGCCAGCAGTTTACGGGACAGGGAAAATGGCTACACCTTC
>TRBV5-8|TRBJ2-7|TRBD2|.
CASKLAGGQEQYF
TGTGCCAGCAAGTTAGCGGGAGGACAGGAGCAGTACTTC
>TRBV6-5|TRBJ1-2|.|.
CASRNNRAYTF
TGTGCCAGCAGGAACAACAGGGCGTACACCTTC
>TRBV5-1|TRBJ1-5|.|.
CASSLYQGLPQHF
TGCGCCAGCAGCTTATATCAGGGGTTGCCCCAGCATTTT
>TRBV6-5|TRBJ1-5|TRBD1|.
CASKTLGQVNQPQHF
TGTGCCAGCAAAACCTTGGGACAGGTCAATCAGCCCCAGCATTTT
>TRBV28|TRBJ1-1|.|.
CASSQGTVQAFF
TGTGCCAGCAGTCAGGGAACGGTGCAAGCTTTCTTT
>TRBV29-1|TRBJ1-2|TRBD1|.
CSGAGQGNYGYTF
TGCAGCGGTGCGGGACAGGGAAACTATGGCTACACCTTC
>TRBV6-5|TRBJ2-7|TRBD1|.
CASSSGTGSYEQYF
TGTGCCAGCAGCTCCGGGACAGGCTCCTACGAGCAGTACTTC
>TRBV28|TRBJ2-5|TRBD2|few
CASRMSGGALETQYF
TGTGCCAGCAGGATGAGCGGGGGGGCCCTTGAGACCCAGTACTTC
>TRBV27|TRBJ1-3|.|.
CASATVSGNTIYF
TGTGCCAGCGCAACAGTCTCTGGAAACACCATATATTTT
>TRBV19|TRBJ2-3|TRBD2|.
CASHREDGSSTDTQYF
TGTGCCAGCCATCGGGAGGACGGTTCTAGCACAGATACGCAGTATTTT
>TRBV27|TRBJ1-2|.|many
CASSFLSLANRDNYGYTF
TGTGCCAGCAGTTTCCTTTCCTTAGCTAACCGAGATAACTATGGCTACACCTTC
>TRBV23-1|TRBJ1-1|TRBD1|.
CASRPPKGAGMPNTEAFF
TGCGCCAGCAGGCCCCCAAAGGGGGCGGGAATGCCGAACACTGAAGCTTTCTTT
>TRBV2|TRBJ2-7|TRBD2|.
CASSVYAGLAGDTNREQYF
TGTGCCAGCAGTGTCTACGCCGGACTAGCGGGAGACACCAACAGGGAGCAGTACTTC
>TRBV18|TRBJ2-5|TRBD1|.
CASSLGQGGKETQYF
TGTGCCAGCTCACTAGGACAGGGTGGTAAAGAGACCCAGTACTTC
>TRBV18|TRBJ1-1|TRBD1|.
CASSPPSPGQGTEAFF
TGTGCCAGCTCACCGCCTTCGCCGGGACAGGGCACTGAAGCTTTCTTT
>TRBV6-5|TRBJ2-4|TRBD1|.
CASTHDGTGALGWYF
TGTGCCAGCACCCACGACGGGACAGGGGCCCTTGGTTGGTACTTC
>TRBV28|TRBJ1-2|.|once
CASLPPHPGVGGYTF
TGTGCCAGCCTACCGCCCCACCCAGGGGTCGGTGGCTACACCTTC
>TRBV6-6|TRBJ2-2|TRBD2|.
CASRHTGGANTGELFF
TGTGCCAGCAGGCACACGGGAGGTGCGAACACCGGGGAGCTGTTTTTT
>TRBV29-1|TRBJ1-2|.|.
CSAPTGGNYGYTF
TGCAGCGCCCCCACGGGGGGGAACTATGGCTACACCTTC
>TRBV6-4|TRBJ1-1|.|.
CASSAAGAGEAEAFF
TGTGCCAGCAGTGCCGCGGGGGCGGGAGAAGCTGAAGCTTTCTTT
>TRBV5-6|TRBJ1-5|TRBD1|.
CASSLTGGGQPQHF
TGTGCCAGCAGCTTAACAGGGGGCGGACAGCCCCAGCATTTT
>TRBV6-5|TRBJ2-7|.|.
CASSYSAGIETYEQYF
TGTGCCAGCAGTTACTCAGCAGGGATTGAAACCTACGAGCAGTACTTC
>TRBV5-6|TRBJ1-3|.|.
CASSLGQHGNTIYF
TGTGCCAGCAGCTTAGGACAGCATGGAAACACCATATATTTT
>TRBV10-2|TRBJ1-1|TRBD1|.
CASVKDRGGTEAFF
TGCGCCAGCGTTAAAGACAGGGGAGGGACTGAAGCTTTCTTT
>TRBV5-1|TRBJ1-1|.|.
CASSLGVGGTEAFF
TGCGCCAGCAGCTTGGGGGTCGGGGGCACTGAAGCTTTCTTT
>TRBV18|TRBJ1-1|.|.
CASSLEQKNTEAFF
TGTGCCAGCTCACTCGAACAGAAGAACACTGAAGCTTTCTTT
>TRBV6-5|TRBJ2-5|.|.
CASSQGQPAETQYF
TGTGCCAGCAGCCAAGGACAGCCAGCAGAGACCCAGTACTTC
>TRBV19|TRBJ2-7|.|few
CASSRTEGRTYEQYF
TGTGCCAGTAGCCGGACAGAGGGCAGAACCTACGAGCAGTACTTC